These 22 T cell receptor beta chains were sequenced from one sample in a study of cytomegalovirus exposure and HLA in healthy donors. The PCR used 60 Vbeta and 13 Jbeta primers. Profiling relied on immunoSEQ multiplex PCR, and the TCRdb table lists in-frame clones only, not all of them. Across about 200,000 clones, the top ten clones capture approximately 6.9% of the sample. The sequencing sample was made of PBMCs. Receptor source: a man aged 25-45 years in good health and CMV-seronegative.

This chain uses TRBV27 with TRBJ2-7, with a tentative D call TRBD2 (6 bases). The CDR3 consists of 17 residues. Trimming pared 3 bases from V and 3 bases from J, leaving 21 bases between. Germline CDR1 MNHEY, CDR2 SMNVEV (reference sequence). CDR3 in amino acids: CASSFSLVRGRVYEQYF. The CDR3 DNA reads TGTGCCAGCAGTTTCAGTCTTGTGCGGGGCAGGGTCTACGAGCAGTACTTC.

The chain recombines TRBV29-1 with TRBJ2-1; no firm D call. V was trimmed by 1 base and J by 2 bases, leaving 9 bases between them. CDR1 and CDR2 (germline): SQVTM, ANQGSEA. The CDR3 covers 14 residues. The chain's CDR3 is CSVEVGAAYNEQFF. Here the CDR3 DNA reads TGCAGCGTTGAAGTCGGAGCCGCCTACAATGAGCAGTTCTTC.

The chain recombines TRBV7-6 with TRBJ2-1; D might be TRBD2 (5 bases). This CDR3 contains 17 residues. The V end lost 0 bases, the J end lost 2 bases, and 14 bases lay between the germline ends. Germline loops: CDR1 SGHVS, CDR2 FNYEAQ. The CDR3 nucleotides are TGTGCCAGCAGCTTAGCGGTTCGGGGAAAAACCTACAATGAGCAGTTCTTC. It codes for CASSLAVRGKTYNEQFF.

The chain is built from TRBV27 and TRBJ2-7, with TRBD1 identical over 10 bases. With 5 bases clipped from V and 4 bases from J, the junction kept 8 bases outside the gene matches. From germline, CDR1 is MNHEY and CDR2 SMNVEV (reference sequence). The CDR3 contains 15 residues. CDR3 DNA: TGTGCCAGCAGTGCCTACAGGGACAGGGGTTACGAGCAGTACTTC. This encodes CASSAYRDRGYEQYF.

J is TRBJ2-2 and V is TRBV28; possible D gene TRBD2, 5 bases. The CDR3 is 13 residues long. CDR1 MDHEN and CDR2 SYDVKM come from the germline V gene. V lost 4 bases and J lost 7, with 10 bases in between. The CDR3, as DNA: TGTGCCAGCAGTTGGATCCGGGGCGGGGAGCTGTTTTTT. Translation gives CASSWIRGGELFF.

The CDR3 DNA is TGCGCCAGCAGCTTGACAGGGTCTTATAATTCACCCCTCCACTTT. Translated, it gives CASSLTGSYNSPLHF. This chain links TRBV5-1 with TRBJ1-6, with a tentative D call TRBD1 (6 bases). CDR3 length: 15 amino acids. The V end lost 1 base, the J end lost 4 bases, and 9 bases lay between the germline ends. Looked up from germline, CDR1 is SGHRS and CDR2 is YFSETQ.

This sequence joins TRBV19 and TRBJ1-1; TRBD1 might be the D (6 bases). The germline V gene encodes CDR1 LNHDA and CDR2 SQIVND (reference sequence). V was trimmed by 3 bases and J by 11 bases, leaving 10 bases between them. This CDR3 contains 11 residues. For the CDR3, the DNA is TGTGCCAGTAGTATCCTCGGACAGGCTTTCTTT. Its protein is CASSILGQAFF.

The V call is TRBV2, the J call TRBJ2-3, with 11 bases that match TRBD2. V dropped 2 bases and J dropped 2; count of bases not matched to a gene: 6. Germline V gene data show CDR1 as SNHLY and CDR2 as FYNNEI. The CDR3 covers 17 residues. DNA of the CDR3: TGTGCCAGCAGTGAATCCCTGGGACTAGCGGTCACAGATACGCAGTATTTT. This codes for CASSESLGLAVTDTQYF. Full variable domain (missing parts from reference TRBV2 and TRBJ2-3): EPEVTQTPSHQVTQMGQEVILRCVPISNHLYFYWYRQILGQKVEFLVSFYNNEISEKSEIFDDQFSVERPDGSNFTLKIRSTKLEDSAMYFCASSESLGLAVTDTQYFGPGTRLTVL.

The chain links TRBV7-9 to TRBJ1-6; D is perhaps TRBD1 (5 bases). Germline V gene lookup returns CDR1 SEHNR and CDR2 FQNEAQ (reference sequence). The CDR3 runs 13 residues. V dropped 7 bases and J dropped 6 bases, with 10 bases sitting between them. The CDR3 DNA is TGTGCCAGCAATGACAGCGCTAATTCACCCCTCCACTTT. Amino acid sequence: CASNDSANSPLHF.

The chain recombines TRBV30 with TRBJ2-7, with D perhaps matching TRBD2 (6 bases). CDR1 GTSNPN and CDR2 SVGIG come from the germline V gene (reference sequence). The CDR3 runs 13 residues. Trimming stripped 3 bases from V and 6 bases from J, with 15 bases between. The CDR3 region has the DNA TGTGCCTGGAGCCTGAGGCGGGGAGGCGAGCAGTACTTC. This encodes CAWSLRRGGEQYF.

V usage is TRBV19 and J usage is TRBJ2-7; tentative D call: TRBD1 (5 bases). In germline, CDR1 is LNHDA, CDR2 SQIVND (reference sequence). The CDR3 spans 13 residues. Trimming took off 8 bases at V and 4 bases at J, with 15 bases between the two ends. The CDR3 region is CASGPNRQYEQYF. Written as DNA, the CDR3 is TGTGCCAGTGGTCCAAATCGACAGTACGAGCAGTACTTC.

This chain links TRBV6-4 with TRBJ2-2; D is ambiguous. V lost 4 bases to trimming and J lost 8 bases, with 8 bases between them. The CDR3 is made up of 12 amino acids. Germline CDR1 and CDR2: MRHNA and SNTAGT. CDR3 residues: CASSGPGGELFF. The CDR3, as DNA: TGTGCCAGCAGTGGCCCCGGGGGGGAGCTGTTTTTT.

CDR3 sequence (DNA): TGTGCCAGCAGCCGGGACAGCAACACCGGGGAGCTGTTTTTT. It encodes CASSRDSNTGELFF. The rearrangement uses TRBV7-2 and TRBJ2-2; TRBD1 aligns across 7 bases. Germline trimming cut 5 bases from V and 2 bases from J; bases unmatched to any gene: 2. CDR1 is SGHTA, CDR2 FQGNSA, per germline. The CDR3 sequence is 14 residues long.

Concerning this clone: A read error may account for a junction end that differs from germline. The genes are TRBV5-1 and TRBJ1-1; D may be TRBD1 (6 bases). The CDR3 is 13 residues long. Germline lookup yields CDR1 SGHRS and CDR2 YFSETQ. Written as DNA, the CDR3 is TGCGCCAGCAGCTTCCAGGGGAACGCTGAAGCTTTCTTT. Translating it yields CASSFQGNAEAFF.

CDR3 sequence: CASSPTGAGANVLTF. For the CDR3, the DNA is TGTGCCAGCAGTCCTACAGGGGCTGGGGCCAACGTCCTGACTTTC. The rearrangement links TRBV28 to TRBJ2-6, with 7 bases aligning to TRBD1. CDR1 is MDHEN, CDR2 SYDVKM, per germline. Trimming at V came to 5 bases and at J to 2 bases, leaving 3 bases not matched to a gene. The length of the CDR3 is 15 residues.

Details on this clone: This specimen includes other DNA sequences encoding the same CDR3. The rearrangement joins TRBV29-1 to TRBJ2-7; 8 bases are shared with TRBD2. The length of the CDR3 is 14 residues. V shed 1 base and J 0 bases; nucleotides not matched to a gene: 2. Germline V lookup: CDR1 SQVTM, CDR2 ANQGSEA. In DNA, the CDR3 is TGCAGCGTTGAAGGGCTAGCGGGCTCCTACGAGCAGTACTTC. Amino acid sequence: CSVEGLAGSYEQYF.

Details on this clone: The sample carries other DNA sequences with the same CDR3. The V gene is TRBV6-5, the J gene TRBJ2-7; the match to TRBD1 covers 9 bases. CDR1 MNHEY and CDR2 SVGAGI come from the germline V gene. This CDR3 contains 14 residues. V shed 2 bases, J shed 2 bases, and the junction held 1 base outside the gene matches. The CDR3 DNA follows: TGTGCCAGCAGTTACCGGACAGGGGCCTACGAGCAGTACTTC. This sequence encodes CASSYRTGAYEQYF.

The rearrangement joins TRBV5-1 to TRBJ2-7; 8 bases match TRBD1. The CDR3 length is 14 residues. Trimming at V came to 7 bases and at J to 5 bases, leaving 11 bases not matched to a gene. Germline V lookup: CDR1 SGHRS, CDR2 YFSETQ. CDR3 residues: CASGALGQGHEQYF. CDR3 coding DNA: TGCGCCAGCGGGGCCCTAGGACAGGGCCACGAGCAGTACTTC.

The rearrangement uses TRBV11-1 and TRBJ2-1; TRBD2 agrees at 8 bases. Per germline, CDR1 SGHAT and CDR2 FQDESV (reference sequence). The CDR3 is 15 residues long. V was clipped by 1 base and J by 5 bases; unmatched bases: 4. As DNA, the CDR3 is TGTGCCAGCAGCTTAGGACTAGCGAGCAACAATGAGCAGTTCTTC. Amino acids: CASSLGLASNNEQFF.

The genes are TRBV7-2 and TRBJ2-2; weak D call: TRBD2 (6 bases). Trimming removed 5 bases at V and 2 bases at J, with 12 bases between. Germline values: CDR1 SGHTA, CDR2 FQGNSA. CDR3 length: 15 amino acids. CDR3 sequence: CASSHRDSNTGELFF. CDR3 DNA: TGTGCCAGCAGCCACCGGGACTCTAACACCGGGGAGCTGTTTTTT. Full variable domain (rest looked up from reference TRBV7-2 and TRBJ2-2): GAGVSQSPSNKVTEKGKDVELRCDPISGHTALYWYRQSLGQGLEFLIYFQGNSAPDKSGLPSDRFSAERTGGSVSTLTIQRTQQEDSAVYLCASSHRDSNTGELFFGEGSRLTVL.

The gene calls are TRBV11-3 and TRBJ1-4; 9 positions match TRBD1. The CDR3 contains 13 residues. The J segment lost 8 bases and the V segment lost 5 bases, leaving 3 bases of the junction unmatched. Germline lookup yields CDR1 SGHNT and CDR2 YENEEA. CDR3 bases: TGTGCCAGCAGCCCGGGACAGGGCGAAAAACTGTTTTTT. It encodes CASSPGQGEKLFF.

The rearrangement joins TRBV9 to TRBJ2-5, with TRBD2 matching 12 bases. Germline V CDR1 and CDR2: SGDLS, YYNGEE. This CDR3 comprises 17 residues. The ends lost 2 bases at V and 2 bases at J; junction bases unmatched: 7. CDR3 coding DNA: TGTGCCAGCAGCGTCTCCGGGACTAGCGGGCCTCAAGAGACCCAGTACTTC. Its protein is CASSVSGTSGPQETQYF.